At least ten counts were recorded for the clone carrying this T cell receptor beta chain. The data belong to a study of T cells in Graves' hyperthyroidism and ophthalmopathy. Researchers took RNA transcripts and amplified the TCR beta CDR3 regions from them. Carried out on the TCR CDR3, a first-round RT-PCR used the HTBI primer set. TCRdb passed the multiplex PCR reads through MiXCR, listing each CDR3 protein once. The sample has roughly 380,000 distinct CDR3 sequences, 18% seen once; the top ten hold 15% to 18%. Diagnosis rested on symptoms, serum thyroxine and TRAb, thyroid ultrasound, and orbital computed tomography. Germline assignment: CDR1 SGHAT and CDR2 FQNNGV. Trimming removed 2 bases from V and 7 bases from J; junction bases left unmatched: 3. This CDR3 has 14 residues.

Sequences were obtained from blood. This receptor was taken from a woman between 40 and 55 years old with Graves' ophthalmopathy. The gene calls are TRBV11-2 and TRBJ1-5, with 9 bases fitting TRBD1. The CDR3 reads CASSLQTGGQPQHF. The CDR3 DNA follows: TGTGCCAGCAGCTTACAGACAGGGGGGCAGCCCCAGCATTTT.